This entry is about one TCR beta chain. J lost 5 bases, V lost 4 bases, and 8 bases had no gene match. Germline loops: CDR1 SGHRS, CDR2 YFSETQ. This CDR3 is 15 amino acids long. The data stem from a study of blood T cell repertoires in COVID-19. Profiled with immunoSEQ multiplex PCR; TCRdb holds only in-frame clones, not every one. The table has around 100,000 clones, 86% seen once; the top ten hold roughly 2.7%. This clonotype was sampled from a woman in her fifties or sixties who had recovered from COVID-19. Sequenced input: PBMCs or T cells enriched from blood (not recorded which). The rearrangement uses TRBV5-1 and TRBJ1-1; 10 nucleotides match TRBD1. The DNA of the CDR3 is TGCGCCAGCAGCGGAGGACAGGGGGGTGTGACTGAAGCTTTCTTT. Protein: CASSGGQGGVTEAFF.